The clone carrying this T cell receptor beta chain was picked up many times. Its antigen is still unknown. Each CDR3 protein is one row after TCRdb ran MiXCR on the RT-PCR reads. The sample includes more than 550,000 distinct CDR3 sequences, about 10% of them seen just once. The CDR3 loop spans 19 amino acids. V was clipped by 3 bases and J by 0 bases; unmatched bases: 7. CDR1 is KGHDR, CDR2 SFDVKD, per germline. These data originate in a study of response to subunit inactivated influenza vaccine. Study-wide results and caveats: Authors suggested each seasonal influenza vaccination recruits few new T cells.

The TCR was taken from a man in his fifties or sixties who received an inactivated influenza vaccine. V gene TRBV24-1 combines with J gene TRBJ2-1; the match to TRBD2 covers 13 bases. Here the sequenced sample was PBMCs from blood, taken on the day of vaccination. The CDR3 bases are TGTGCCACCAGTGATGCAGGACTAGCGGGAGACGGCTCCTACAATGAGCAGTTCTTC. Translating gives CATSDAGLAGDGSYNEQFF.